The T cell receptor beta chain under discussion was sequenced for a study of OX40 agonist ivuxolimab in advanced cancers. Study in general: Patients achieving partial responses numbered three: one hepatocellular carcinoma case and two cutaneous melanoma cases.

Study results and limitations: Doses of 0.1 to 3.0 mg/kg were accompanied by clonal expansion of CD4+ and CD8+ blood T cells by week 6.

On this clone itself: Its antigen is undetermined.

Here immunoSEQ multiplex PCR was the method, and the copy in TCRdb shows in-frame clones only, minus some. Of some 100,000 clones in the sample, less than 95% were seen once. The specimen comprised CD4+ or CD8+ T cells sorted from blood, sampled in a trial of the OX40 agonist ivuxolimab. This receptor was obtained from an adult with an advanced solid tumor such as melanoma, head and neck, liver or kidney cancer.

CDR3 nucleotides: TGTGCCAGCAGCTACGACTCCGACCATTACGAGCAGTACTTC. It translates to CASSYDSDHYEQYF. This sequence joins TRBV5-4 and TRBJ2-7; D is undetermined. V was pared by 3 bases and J by 4 bases, with 14 bases between. The CDR3 has 14 residues. Germline values: CDR1 SGHNT, CDR2 YYREEE (reference sequence).